The 8 T cell receptor beta chains presented below share a single source sample, sequenced in a study of blood T cells in healthy people across ages. The second PCR ran about 6 to 11 cycles with a sample-barcoded 5' primer and J-beta primers. A single record per CDR3 protein comes from TCRdb applying MiXCR to the 5' RACE reads. The sample carries about 700,000 distinct CDR3 sequences, approximately 29% recorded once. Sequences were obtained from blood. All receptors derive from a woman over 75 in good health.

To note about this clonotype: A read error may explain this, as a much larger clone is one base away. V gene TRBV7-2 combines with J gene TRBJ2-4, with D possibly being TRBD2 (6 bases). The DNA end is more similar to TRBJ2-7, so the J call may be wrong. CDR3 length: 15 residues. CDR1 SGHTA and CDR2 FQGNSA come from the germline V gene. CDR3 protein: CASSLGRTTAYEQYF. The CDR3 coding sequence is TGTGCCAGCAGCTTAGGTAGGACTACCGCCTACGAGCAGTACTTC.

A word on this clonotype: This sequence may be a read error, since a much larger clone differs from it by one base. The chain is built from TRBV12-3 or TRBV12-4 and TRBJ2-3; no clear D gene. The CDR3 is 16 residues long. V dropped 3 bases and J dropped 2 bases, with 15 bases sitting between them. This CDR3 reads CASSFHGPVNTDTQYF. Written as DNA, the CDR3 is TGTGCCAGCAGTTTCCACGGCCCCGTCAACACAGATACGCAGTATTTT.

This clonotype was observed a few times. The chain employs TRBV28 and TRBJ1-2, with 7 bases that match TRBD1. The CDR3 is 15 amino acids. Germline V gives CDR1 MDHEN, CDR2 SYDVKM. The V segment lost 6 bases and the J segment 3 bases; nucleotides outside the gene matches: 10. CDR3 residues: CASSRPAGGYYGYTF. Here the CDR3 DNA reads TGTGCCAGCAGCCGCCCGGCAGGGGGGTACTATGGCTACACCTTC.

This clonotype was found many times. This may stem from a read error, because a much larger clone lies one nucleotide away. The chain has TRBV27 and TRBJ1-2; a weak D match, TRBD1 (5 bases). Trimming pared 3 bases from V and 7 bases from J, leaving 6 bases between. Germline V gives CDR1 MNHEY, CDR2 SMNVEV (reference sequence). This CDR3 is built from 11 residues. Written as DNA, the CDR3 is TGTGCCAGCAGTTTGGGGGTTGGCTACACCTTC. Residues: CASSLGVGYTF.

This clonotype was detected ten times or more. V gene TRBV5-1 combines with J gene TRBJ1-2, with 8 bases lining up with TRBD1. This CDR3 has 15 residues. Trimming took 0 bases from V and 4 from J; bases not matched to a gene: 5. Germline V gives CDR1 SGHRS, CDR2 YFSETQ. In nucleotides, the CDR3 is TGCGCCAGCAGCTTGGAAGGACAGGGTGGCTATGGCTACACCTTC. Translation gives CASSLEGQGGYGYTF.

This clonotype was counted only a few times. The rearrangement uses TRBV19 and TRBJ1-6; D not resolved. V was cut by 10 bases and J by 9 bases, with 22 bases left in between. This CDR3 contains 15 residues. CDR1 is LNHDA, CDR2 SQIVND, per germline (reference sequence). Here the CDR3 DNA reads TGTGCCACCACACCTGCGAGAACAAATCTTTCACCCCTCCACTTT. Its translation is CATTPARTNLSPLHF.

V gene TRBV6-2 or TRBV6-3 combines with J gene TRBJ1-5; D unresolved. Looked up from germline, CDR1 is MNHEY and CDR2 is SVGEGT. This CDR3 contains 18 residues. Trimming stripped 6 bases from V and 1 base from J, with 22 bases between. This CDR3 is CASSRLSGVLESNQPQHF. In DNA form, the CDR3 reads TGTGCCAGCAGCCGCCTGAGTGGGGTCCTTGAGAGCAATCAGCCCCAGCATTTT.

V is TRBV20-1 and J is TRBJ2-4; 9 bases are a match to TRBD1. The J call is uncertain, as TRBJ2-7 better fits the DNA end. The CDR3 is 15 amino acids. The germline V gene has CDR1 DFQATT and CDR2 SNEGSKA (reference sequence). The CDR3 sequence: CSANEDRGPIYEQYF. The CDR3 DNA follows: TGCAGTGCTAACGAGGACAGGGGACCGATCTACGAGCAGTACTTC.